This T cell receptor (beta chain) derives from a study of T cells after yellow fever vaccination. The study's findings and limits: On re-exposure, the response was weaker but peaked faster, at day 5 versus 15. Boosting was followed by the reappearance of most primary-vaccination clones (around 95% CD4, roughly 90% CD8).

The CDR3 has 19 residues. The trim removed 2 bases at V and 0 bases at J, leaving 10 bases unmatched. Germline lookup yields CDR1 SGHRS and CDR2 YFSETQ. Generation of TCR cDNA used 5'RACE template switching (which added a universal primer site and UMIs). TCRdb re-derived calls from the 5' RACE reads in MiXCR, one entry per CDR3 protein. This table holds approximately 550,000 distinct CDR3 sequences, approximately 21% found once. Concerning this clonotype: Its antigen is as yet unknown.

The receptor's source is a man younger than 40 who received the YFV17D yellow fever vaccine. Sequencing was performed on PBMCs, taken 15 days after the yellow fever booster vaccination. The rearrangement uses TRBV5-1 and TRBJ2-1; TRBD2 matches at 11 bases. The CDR3 reads CASSFPGLAVTSSYNEQFF. CDR3 coding DNA: TGCGCCAGCAGCTTCCCGGGACTAGCGGTAACGAGCTCCTACAATGAGCAGTTCTTC.